This T cell receptor (beta chain) was documented in a study of PD-1 blockade in classical Hodgkin lymphoma (dated by TCRdb to the early 2020s). About the study as a whole: Nivolumab dosing was 3 mg/kg intravenously every 2 weeks, continuing until either disease progression or unacceptable toxicity. A peripheral blood immune signature of response to PD-1 blockade in classical Hodgkin lymphoma was defined using TCR beta sequencing and CyTOF. Broader findings and caveats from the paper: Patients starting nivolumab less than 1 year after ASCT had lower diversity and were excluded from later analyses to avoid confounding by immune reconstitution. Baseline TCR diversity was reported as lower in newly diagnosed patients than in healthy donors, and lower still in relapsed/refractory patients. Trial patients achieving complete response had baseline diversity similar to newly diagnosed patients, whereas partial responders and progressors had significantly lower diversity. Only a single clinical trial cohort was studied, and what caused the repertoire differences, possibly disease activity or prior therapy, remained undefined. A significant rise by C4D1 was seen in CD4+ but not CD8+ TCR diversity (p=0.0027 vs p=0.16), with the rise being most apparent in complete responders (p=0.02).

CDR1 is given as MNHNS and CDR2 as SASEGT, both from the germline V gene. V is clipped by 4 bases and J by 8 bases, and the sequence between their germline boundaries is 18 bases long. Inclusive of the bounding cysteine and phenylalanine, the CDR3 is 14 residues long. Just the 42-base CDR3 DNA is kept, in frame starting at base 1. Genomic DNA was extracted with the Qiagen DNeasy kit from unsorted PBMCs and from negatively selected CD4+ and CD8+ fractions. Using primers that anneal to V and J segments, immunoSEQ multiplex PCR amplified the TCR beta CDR3 regions. A synthetic immune receptor repertoire was used to minimize amplification bias, and remaining bias was computationally removed after sequencing. The published analysis was carried out like this. Repertoire diversity was quantified as the Shannon entropy index using custom Python scripts. Unsorted, CD4+ and CD8+ repertoires were analyzed separately, except for combined analyses in which CD4+ and CD8+ sequences were merged in silico. Clonal expansion was defined as a frequency increase of at least 2-fold after treatment compared with C1D1, and clones undetected at baseline were assigned a pseudocount of 0.5. Clones with 0 or 1 copy at C1D1 were classified as singleton clones, and clones with 2 or more copies were classified as non-singleton clones. Clones expanded in unsorted samples were labelled as CD4+, CD8+ or unknown by matching protein sequences in sorted samples from the same patient. Wilcoxon tests on paired samples were used to test diversity changes from C1D1 to C4D1. Held by TCRdb, this immuneACCESS table contains in-frame sequences only and omits some clones. Under half of the omission traces to an unresolved V gene where checked; the cause of the rest is unknown. V and J calls and clone size are those listed in that table; D and trimming were worked out from the DNA. This sample holds over 75,000 clones; about nine tenths were observed only once. 2.9% of the sample is taken by the ten largest.

For this clone: Its antigen is still unknown. No base quality values were provided; no much bigger clone lies one nucleotide off.

This specimen's time point label, interpreted: cycle 4 day 1 (C4D1), after more than 5 weeks of nivolumab. Every trial patient had relapsed following autologous stem cell transplantation, and prior brentuximab vedotin exposure was what differed among cohorts A, B and C. The trial cohort included roughly 60 patients with relapsed/refractory classical Hodgkin lymphoma, and each patient had a best overall response of complete response, partial response or progressive disease. Trial patients were treated with single-agent nivolumab in the multi-cohort phase II CheckMate 205 trial. An independent review committee assessed best overall response by applying the 2007 International Working Group response criteria. PBMCs from the trial were collected at three points: immediately before nivolumab initiation (C1D1), and during therapy at cycle 2 day 1 and cycle 4 day 1. Peripheral blood was collected in 8 mL Vacutainer Cell Preparation Tubes, from which PBMCs were isolated by centrifugation and then cryopreserved.

The chain links TRBV6-1 with TRBJ2-7; D gene: possibly TRBD1, on 6 matching bases. The specimen comprised peripheral blood mononuclear cells (PBMCs), sampled before the fourth cycle of nivolumab. This TCR came from a human donor with classical Hodgkin lymphoma. The base sequence is TGTGCCAGCAGTGGCGGACGGGGTACAGGGCAGCAGTACTTC. It is translated as CASSGGRGTGQQYF.